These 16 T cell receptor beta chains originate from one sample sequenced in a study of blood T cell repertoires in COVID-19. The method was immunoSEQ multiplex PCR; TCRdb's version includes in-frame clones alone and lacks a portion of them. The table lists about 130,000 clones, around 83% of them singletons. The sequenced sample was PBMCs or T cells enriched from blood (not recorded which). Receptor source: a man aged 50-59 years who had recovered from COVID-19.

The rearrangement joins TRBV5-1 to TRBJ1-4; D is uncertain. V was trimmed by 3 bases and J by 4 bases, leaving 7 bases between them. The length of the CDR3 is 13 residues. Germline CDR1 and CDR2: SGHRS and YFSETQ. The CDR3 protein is CASSYSLNEKLFF. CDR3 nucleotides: TGCGCCAGCAGCTACAGTCTTAATGAAAAACTGTTTTTT.

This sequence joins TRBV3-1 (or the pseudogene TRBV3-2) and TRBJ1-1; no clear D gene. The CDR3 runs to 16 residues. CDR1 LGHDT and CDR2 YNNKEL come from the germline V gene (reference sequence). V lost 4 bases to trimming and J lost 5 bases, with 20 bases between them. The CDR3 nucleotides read TGTGCCAGCAGCCGCACTGTTGGGCGGGGTAGAACTGAAGCTTTCTTT. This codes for CASSRTVGRGRTEAFF.

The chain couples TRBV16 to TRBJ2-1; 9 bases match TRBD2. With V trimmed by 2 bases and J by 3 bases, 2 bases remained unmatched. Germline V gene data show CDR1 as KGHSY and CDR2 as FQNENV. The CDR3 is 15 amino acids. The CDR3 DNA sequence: TGTGCCAGCAGCCAAGGGCGGGGGGGCTACAATGAGCAGTTCTTC. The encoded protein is CASSQGRGGYNEQFF. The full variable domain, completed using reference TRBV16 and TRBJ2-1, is GEEVAQTPKHLVRGEGQKAKLYCAPIKGHSYVFWYQQVLKNEFKFLISFQNENVFDETGMPKERFSAKCLPNSPCSLEIQATKLEDSAVYFCASSQGRGGYNEQFFGPGTRLTVL.

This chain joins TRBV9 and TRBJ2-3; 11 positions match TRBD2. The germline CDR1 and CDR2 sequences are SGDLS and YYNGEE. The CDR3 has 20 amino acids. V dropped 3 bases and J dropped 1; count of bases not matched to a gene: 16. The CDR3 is CASSGERGTSGTSRTDTQYF. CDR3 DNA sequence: TGTGCCAGCAGCGGAGAGAGGGGGACTAGCGGCACCTCTCGCACAGATACGCAGTATTTT.

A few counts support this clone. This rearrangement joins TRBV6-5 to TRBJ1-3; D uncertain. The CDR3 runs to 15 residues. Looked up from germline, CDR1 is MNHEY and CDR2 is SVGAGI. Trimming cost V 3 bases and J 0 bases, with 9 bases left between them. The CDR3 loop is CASSYSVLSGNTIYF. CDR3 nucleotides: TGTGCCAGCAGTTATTCAGTCCTCTCTGGAAACACCATATATTTT.

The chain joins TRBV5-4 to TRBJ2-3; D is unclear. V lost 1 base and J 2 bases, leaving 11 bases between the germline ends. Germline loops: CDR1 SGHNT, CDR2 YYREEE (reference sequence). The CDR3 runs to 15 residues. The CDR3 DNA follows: TGTGCCAGCAGCTTGCCTAAGCAAGCCACAGATACGCAGTATTTT. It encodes CASSLPKQATDTQYF.

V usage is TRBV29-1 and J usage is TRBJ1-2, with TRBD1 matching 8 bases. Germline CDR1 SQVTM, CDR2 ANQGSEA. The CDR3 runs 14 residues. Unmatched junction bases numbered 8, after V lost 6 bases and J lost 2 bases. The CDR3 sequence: CSVGLTGVNYGYTF. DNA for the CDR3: TGCAGCGTCGGGTTGACAGGGGTAAACTATGGCTACACCTTC. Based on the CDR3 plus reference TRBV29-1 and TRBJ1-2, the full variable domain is SAVISQKPSRDICQRGTSLTIQCQVDSQVTMMFWYRQQPGQSLTLIATANQGSEATYESGFVIDKFPISRPNLTFSTLTVSNMSPEDSSIYLCSVGLTGVNYGYTFGSGTRLTVV.

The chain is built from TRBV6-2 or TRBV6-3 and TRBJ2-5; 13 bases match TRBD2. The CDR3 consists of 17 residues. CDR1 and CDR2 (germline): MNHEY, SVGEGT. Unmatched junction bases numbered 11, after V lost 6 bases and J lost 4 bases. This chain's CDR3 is CASSRATSGGGGETQYF. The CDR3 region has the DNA TGTGCCAGCAGCCGAGCCACTAGCGGGGGGGGCGGAGAGACCCAGTACTTC.

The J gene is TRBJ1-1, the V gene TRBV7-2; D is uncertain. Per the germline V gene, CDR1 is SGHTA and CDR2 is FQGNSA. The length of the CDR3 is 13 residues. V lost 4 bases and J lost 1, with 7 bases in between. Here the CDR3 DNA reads TGTGCCAGCAGCTCCCATCAGAACACTGAAGCTTTCTTT. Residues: CASSSHQNTEAFF.

Here the CDR3 reads CSVGAGRTSNTGELFF. The DNA of the CDR3 is TGCAGCGTTGGCGCCGGCAGGACTTCGAACACCGGGGAGCTGTTTTTT. The V and J genes are TRBV29-1 and TRBJ2-2, with D possibly being TRBD2 (5 bases). The CDR3 has 16 amino acids. V was shortened by 4 bases and J by 0 bases, with 15 bases between the two germline ends. CDR1 is SQVTM, CDR2 ANQGSEA, per germline.

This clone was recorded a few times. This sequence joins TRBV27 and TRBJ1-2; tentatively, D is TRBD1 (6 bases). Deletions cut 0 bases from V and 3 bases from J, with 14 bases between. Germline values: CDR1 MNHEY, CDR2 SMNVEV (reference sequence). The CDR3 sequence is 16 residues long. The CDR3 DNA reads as TGTGCCAGCAGTTTATCCCCCGGACAGAACTACTATGGCTACACCTTC. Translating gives CASSLSPGQNYYGYTF.

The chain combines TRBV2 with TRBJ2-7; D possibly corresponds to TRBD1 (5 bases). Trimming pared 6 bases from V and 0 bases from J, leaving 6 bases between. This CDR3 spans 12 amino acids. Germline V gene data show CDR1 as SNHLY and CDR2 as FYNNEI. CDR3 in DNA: TGTGCCAGCAGGCAGGGCTCCTACGAGCAGTACTTC. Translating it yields CASRQGSYEQYF.

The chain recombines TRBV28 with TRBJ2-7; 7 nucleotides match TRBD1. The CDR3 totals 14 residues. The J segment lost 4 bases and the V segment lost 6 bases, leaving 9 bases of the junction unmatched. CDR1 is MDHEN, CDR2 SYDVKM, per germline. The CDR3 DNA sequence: TGTGCCAGCAGCCCTACCGGGACAGAATACGAGCAGTACTTC. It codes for CASSPTGTEYEQYF. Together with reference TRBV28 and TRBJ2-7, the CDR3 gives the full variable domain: DVKVTQSSRYLVKRTGEKVFLECVQDMDHENMFWYRQDPGLGLRLIYFSYDVKMKEKGDIPEGYSVSREKKERFSLILESASTNQTSMYLCASSPTGTEYEQYFGPGTRLTVT.

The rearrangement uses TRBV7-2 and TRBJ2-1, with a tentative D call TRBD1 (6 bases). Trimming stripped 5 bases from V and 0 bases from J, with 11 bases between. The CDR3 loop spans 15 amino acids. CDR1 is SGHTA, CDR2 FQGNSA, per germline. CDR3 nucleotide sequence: TGTGCCAGCAGCCTCGCGACAGGCTCCTACAATGAGCAGTTCTTC. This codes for CASSLATGSYNEQFF.

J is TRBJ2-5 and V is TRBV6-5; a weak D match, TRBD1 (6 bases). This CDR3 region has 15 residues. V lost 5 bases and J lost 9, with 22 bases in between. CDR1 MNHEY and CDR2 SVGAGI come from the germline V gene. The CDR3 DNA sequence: TGTGCCAGCAGTCCCCCCGCCCAACCCAGGGGCGCCCAGTACTTC. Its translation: CASSPPAQPRGAQYF.

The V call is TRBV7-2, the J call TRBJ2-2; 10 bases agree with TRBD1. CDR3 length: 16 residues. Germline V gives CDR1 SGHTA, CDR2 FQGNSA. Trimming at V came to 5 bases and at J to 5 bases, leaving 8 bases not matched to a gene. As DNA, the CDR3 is TGTGCCAGCAGCCAGACAGGGGGCGTGGGAACCGGGGAGCTGTTTTTT. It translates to CASSQTGGVGTGELFF.